The next 23 T cell receptor beta chains were all read from a single sample in a study of tumor and adjacent non-tumor tissue in lung cancer. The library came from three nested PCR rounds adapted from ARM-PCR protocols. Via MiXCR, TCRdb re-called the multiplex PCR reads, giving one row per CDR3 protein. The table shows 77,000 or so distinct CDR3 sequences, with approximately 82% occurring only once. This sample's RNA came from whole unsorted tissue. The normal lung tissue was taken more than 3 cm from the tumor edge. Sequencing was performed on distant non-tumor lung tissue. The receptors stem from a man between 70 and 80 years old with non-small cell lung cancer.

Worth noting for this clonotype: It may be a read error: a sequence one base away is much more abundant. The CDR3 here is CASNNIWGVISYNEQFF. CDR3 DNA: TGTGCCAGCAACAACATATGGGGGGTTATCTCCTACAATGAGCAGTTCTTC. V and J are TRBV11-2 and TRBJ2-1; D possibly corresponds to TRBD2 (6 bases). V shed 7 bases and J shed 0 bases, with 19 bases lying between them. Germline CDR1 is SGHAT and CDR2 is FQNNGV. The CDR3 has 17 residues.

With respect to this clonotype: No conserved phenylalanine or tryptophan ends this CDR3, so it is likely a read error. This rearrangement joins TRBV11-2 to TRBJ2-7, with a weak D call TRBD1 (5 bases). The CDR3 covers 12 residues. CDR1 is SGHAT and CDR2 is FQNNGV in the germline V gene. CDR3 in amino acids: CTSNPGRTEQYL. For the CDR3, the DNA is TGTACCAGCAACCCGGGTAGGACAGAGCAGTACTTA.

This clonotype turned up a few times. Given a much more abundant clone one base away, this may be a read error. The genes are TRBV6-5 and TRBJ1-1, with 10 bases lining up with TRBD1. The CDR3 length is 13 residues. Germline values: CDR1 MNHEY, CDR2 SVGAGI. The CDR3 protein is CASRRDRGTEVFF. The CDR3 bases are TGTGCCAGCAGACGGGACAGGGGCACTGAAGTTTTCTTT.

The gene calls are TRBV6-2 or TRBV6-3 and TRBJ1-2; no definite D call. Germline CDR1 reads MNHEY; CDR2 reads SVGEGT. The CDR3 is 11 residues long. CDR3 nucleotide sequence: TGTAACAGCAGTCTCTCATATGGCTACACCTTC. This codes for CNSSLSYGYTF.

This clonotype was found many times. V usage is TRBV5-4 and J usage is TRBJ2-5, with TRBD2 identical over 9 bases. V was clipped by 4 bases and J by 1 base; unmatched bases: 5. Germline assignment: CDR1 SGHNT and CDR2 YYREEE (reference sequence). The CDR3 has 15 amino acids. The CDR3 DNA sequence: TGTGCCAGCAGCCTGGCGACTAGCGGCCAAGAGACCCAGTACTTC. Encoded protein: CASSLATSGQETQYF.

This clonotype was counted a few times. The chain has TRBV5-8 and TRBJ2-7; 13 bases line up with TRBD2. CDR3 length: 19 amino acids. From germline, CDR1 is SGHTS and CDR2 YDEGEE. The ends lost 4 bases at V and 2 bases at J; junction bases unmatched: 15. This chain's CDR3 is CASSPPRTSGSWRAYEQYF. The CDR3 coding sequence is TGTGCCAGCAGCCCCCCTCGGACTAGCGGGAGTTGGAGGGCCTACGAGCAGTACTTC. Drawing the rest from reference TRBV5-8 and TRBJ2-7, the complete variable domain is EAGVTQSPTHLIKTRGQQATLRCSPISGHTSVYWYQQALGLGLQFLLWYDEGEERNRGNFPPRFSGRQFPNYSSELNVNALELEDSALYLCASSPPRTSGSWRAYEQYFGPGTRLTVT.

This clonotype was found many times. The chain is built from TRBV6-5 and TRBJ1-6; the D is unclear. Germline V CDR1 and CDR2: MNHEY, SVGAGI. V was trimmed by 0 bases and J by 10 bases, leaving 16 bases between them. The CDR3 covers 16 residues. CDR3 nucleotides: TGTGCCAGCAGTTACTCGATTGATTCTTCTGGATCACCCCTCCACTTT. It yields the protein CASSYSIDSSGSPLHF.

Remarks on this clonotype: A much larger clone lies a single base off, so this may be a read error. J is TRBJ2-2 and V is TRBV6-5, with 9 bases fitting TRBD1. Germline CDR1 reads MNHEY; CDR2 reads SVGAGI. CDR3 size: 14 residues. The CDR3: CATSRTGVTGELFF. The CDR3 nucleotides read TGTGCCACCAGTCGGACAGGGGTCACCGGGGAGCTGTTTTTT.

The V and J genes are TRBV5-4 and TRBJ2-3, with TRBD1 matching over 7 bases. After removal of 1 base from V and 3 bases from J, the junction contained 20 bases not matched to a gene. Germline CDR1 and CDR2: SGHNT and YYREEE (reference sequence). CDR3 size: 20 residues. The CDR3, as DNA: TGTGCCAGCAGCTTGTCTATGTGGACAGGCGACACTACTAGGACAGATACGCAGTATTTT. Protein sequence: CASSLSMWTGDTTRTDTQYF. Combining the CDR3 with reference TRBV5-4 and TRBJ2-3 gives the whole variable domain ETGVTQSPTHLIKTRGQQVTLRCSSQSGHNTVSWYQQALGQGPQFIFQYYREEENGRGNFPPRFSGLQFPNYSSELNVNALELDDSALYLCASSLSMWTGDTTRTDTQYFGPGTRLTVL.

The chain employs TRBV29-1 and TRBJ1-2; D is uncertain. The CDR3 is 14 residues long. V was cut by 4 bases and J by 7 bases, with 19 bases left in between. Germline loops: CDR1 SQVTM, CDR2 ANQGSEA. The CDR3 loop reads CSVGTPLVRCGYTF. CDR3 bases: TGCAGCGTTGGGACCCCCTTAGTTCGTTGTGGCTACACCTTC. Using reference TRBV29-1 and TRBJ1-2 for the parts outside the CDR3, the full variable domain is SAVISQKPSRDICQRGTSLTIQCQVDSQVTMMFWYRQQPGQSLTLIATANQGSEATYESGFVIDKFPISRPNLTFSTLTVSNMSPEDSSIYLCSVGTPLVRCGYTFGSGTRLTVV.

A remark on this clonotype: A clone one base away is much larger, so this may be a read error. This is likely a read error, given that the CDR3 carries no conserved phenylalanine or tryptophan at its end. The chain couples TRBV9 to TRBJ2-1; D remains ambiguous. CDR1 SGDLS and CDR2 YYNGEE come from the germline V gene. The CDR3 has 14 amino acids. V lost 4 bases, J lost 8 bases, and 16 bases lay in between. CDR3 DNA sequence: TGTGCCAGCAGCCCTCAGTTGGCAGGTGATGAGCAGTTCCTC. This gives the protein CASSPQLAGDEQFL.

As regards this clonotype: The junction shows a germline mismatch at one end, possibly a read error. The chain links TRBV20-1 to TRBJ1-2, with 9 nucleotides matching TRBD1. This CDR3 has 13 residues. Germline V gene lookup returns CDR1 DFQATT and CDR2 SNEGSKA (reference sequence). CDR3 residues: CSVRTGGSYGYSF. The CDR3 DNA sequence: TGCAGTGTTCGTACAGGGGGCAGCTATGGCTACAGCTTC.

This clonotype was counted only a few times. A read error is possible here, since a much larger clone lies one base away. In DNA, the CDR3 is TGCGCCAGCGGATCGGGGGACACTGAAACTTTCTTT. The encoded protein is CASGSGDTETFF. The chain is built from TRBV10-2 and TRBJ1-1; the D gene is possibly TRBD1 (6 bases). The CDR3 consists of 12 residues. CDR1 is WSHSY, CDR2 SAAADI, per germline.

Of note for this clonotype: The junction does not match germline at one end; this may be a read error. The rearrangement uses TRBV11-2 and TRBJ2-1, with TRBD2 matching 13 bases. CDR1 is SGHAT and CDR2 is FQNNGV in the germline V gene. The CDR3 has 16 amino acids. The CDR3 DNA is TGTGCCAGCAGTCTACGGACTAGCGGGAGTTACAATGAGCAGCTCTTC. Amino acid sequence: CASSLRTSGSYNEQLF.

Concerning this clonotype: A clone one base away is much larger, so this may be a read error. This rearrangement joins TRBV10-3 to TRBJ2-2; D is unresolved. The germline CDR1 and CDR2 sequences are ENHRY and SYGVKD. The CDR3 runs 12 residues. The CDR3 loop reads CDISDPRSRLFF. For the CDR3, the DNA is TGTGACATCAGTGACCCTCGGTCAAGGCTGTTTTTT.

The chain joins TRBV6-2 or TRBV6-3 to TRBJ1-1; tentatively, D is TRBD1 (5 bases). From germline, CDR1 is MNHEY and CDR2 SVGEGT. The CDR3 sequence is 15 residues long. CDR3: CVNRPFVGRRREAFF. DNA for the CDR3: TGTGTCAACCGACCTTTTGTGGGACGAAGAAGAGAAGCTTTCTTT.

This chain links TRBV5-6 with TRBJ2-5, with D possibly TRBD1 on 6 matching bases. Trimming removed 4 bases from V and 14 bases from J, with 30 bases in between. CDR1 is SGHDT and CDR2 is YYEEEE in the germline V gene. The CDR3 spans 16 residues. The CDR3 nucleotides read TGTGCCAGCAGCCGTTCCATTACCGACAGAGTAGGGACACACTACTTC. Translated, it gives CASSRSITDRVGTHYF.

This clonotype was counted ten times or more. This chain uses TRBV4-1 with TRBJ1-3; D remains ambiguous. The CDR3 has 13 residues. The germline gives CDR1 MGHRA, CDR2 YSYEKL. Trimming pared 0 bases from V and 5 bases from J, leaving 5 bases between. This chain's CDR3 is CASSQEGRNTIYF. The CDR3 region has the DNA TGCGCCAGCAGCCAAGAAGGGAGAAACACCATATATTTT.

Concerning this clonotype itself: A single base separates this from a much larger clone, so it may be a read error. The V call is TRBV6-1, the J call TRBJ1-5, with TRBD1 as a possible D gene (5 bases). The CDR3 contains 14 residues. Per germline, CDR1 MNHNS and CDR2 SASEGT. CDR3 nucleotides: TGTGTCAGCAGTGGAGGGGCGGGCAATCAGCCCCAGCATTTT. Its protein product is CVSSGGAGNQPQHF.

Concerning this clonotype: At one end the junction does not follow the germline gene, possibly because of a read error. This chain joins TRBV6-2 or TRBV6-3 and TRBJ1-1; D is perhaps TRBD1 (6 bases). The CDR3 is made up of 15 amino acids. From germline, CDR1 is MNHEY and CDR2 SVGEGT. Here the CDR3 reads CTSRPFLGQRRETFF. In nucleotides, the CDR3 is TGTACCAGCCGACCTTTTCTGGGACAAAGAAGAGAAACTTTCTTT.

Turning to this clonotype: Sequence at one end of the junction differs from germline and may be a read error. This chain connects TRBV29-1 to TRBJ1-2; no firm D call. Germline V gene lookup returns CDR1 SQVTM and CDR2 ANQGSEA. CDR3 length: 13 amino acids. The DNA for the CDR3 is TGCAGCGTTATCCAGACGGGAGCCTATGGCTGCGCCTTC. Protein sequence: CSVIQTGAYGCAF.

A note on this clonotype: The missing conserved phenylalanine or tryptophan at the end of this CDR3 makes a read error likely. The CDR3 protein is CAGSSQLKTQYS. The CDR3 region has the DNA TGTGCCGGCAGTTCCCAACTTAAGACCCAGTACTCC. The chain is built from TRBV6-2 or TRBV6-3 and TRBJ2-5; D unclear. This CDR3 is built from 12 residues. CDR1 is MNHEY and CDR2 is SVGEGT in the germline V gene.

Worth noting for this clonotype: This CDR3 is missing its conserved last phenylalanine or tryptophan, likely due to a read error. The chain links TRBV5-4 to TRBJ2-2, with 9 bases lining up with TRBD1. V dropped 4 bases and J dropped 1; count of bases not matched to a gene: 11. Per germline, CDR1 SGHNT and CDR2 YYREEE (reference sequence). The CDR3 length is 18 residues. The CDR3 DNA reads TGTGCCAGCAGCCTGCCGGGACAGGGTTTGATGAACACCGGGGAGCTGTTTATT. As protein: CASSLPGQGLMNTGELFI.